The present TCR beta chain was sequenced within a study of blood T cells in healthy people across ages. Deletions cut 6 bases from V and 3 bases from J, with 12 bases between. The CDR3 sequence is 12 residues long. Looked up from germline, CDR1 is DFQATT and CDR2 is SNEGSKA (reference sequence). This clonotype was recorded many times. Its antigen is as yet unknown. Those donating, healthy Caucasian individuals from Russia, were aged roughly 6 to 100. In each sample, at least 6 million PBMCs were isolated. Study-wide findings and caveats: Per-million-T-cell TCR beta diversity fell roughly linearly with age.

Combining a sample-barcoded 5' primer with a J-beta primer mix, a second PCR ran for 7 to 11 cycles. CDR3-containing paired-end reads numbered at least 2.5 million in each sample. TCRdb used MiXCR to reprocess the 5' RACE reads, holding one entry per CDR3 protein. The profile shows 850,000 to 950,000 distinct CDR3 sequences, roughly 26% of them singletons. The chain has TRBV20-1 and TRBJ2-7; D not certain. This sequence was found in a woman older than 75 in good health. Sequenced: blood. This CDR3 reads CSAQVPGYEQYF. The CDR3 DNA follows: TGCAGTGCCCAGGTTCCGGGCTACGAGCAGTACTTC.